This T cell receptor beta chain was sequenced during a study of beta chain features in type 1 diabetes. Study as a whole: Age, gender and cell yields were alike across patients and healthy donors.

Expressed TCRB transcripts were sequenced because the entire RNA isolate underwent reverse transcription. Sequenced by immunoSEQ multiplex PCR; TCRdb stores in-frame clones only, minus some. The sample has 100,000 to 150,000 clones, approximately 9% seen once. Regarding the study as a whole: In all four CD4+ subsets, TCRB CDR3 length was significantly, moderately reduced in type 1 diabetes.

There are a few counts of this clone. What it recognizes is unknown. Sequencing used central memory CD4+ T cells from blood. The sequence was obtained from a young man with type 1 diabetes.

The CDR3 coding sequence is TGTGCCAGCAGCCTCCGACAGCTTATGAATTCACCCCTCCACTTT. Protein product: CASSLRQLMNSPLHF. This chain connects TRBV11-2 to TRBJ1-6; weak D call: TRBD1 (5 bases). Deletions cut 5 bases from V and 7 bases from J, with 15 bases between. CDR3 length: 15 amino acids. Germline CDR1 and CDR2: SGHAT and FQNNGV. The whole variable domain, remainder taken from reference TRBV11-2 and TRBJ1-6, is EAGVAQSPRYKIIEKRQSVAFWCNPISGHATLYWYQQILGQGPKLLIQFQNNGVVDDSQLPKDRFSAERLKGVDSTLKIQPAKLEDSAVYLCASSLRQLMNSPLHFGNGTRLTVT.